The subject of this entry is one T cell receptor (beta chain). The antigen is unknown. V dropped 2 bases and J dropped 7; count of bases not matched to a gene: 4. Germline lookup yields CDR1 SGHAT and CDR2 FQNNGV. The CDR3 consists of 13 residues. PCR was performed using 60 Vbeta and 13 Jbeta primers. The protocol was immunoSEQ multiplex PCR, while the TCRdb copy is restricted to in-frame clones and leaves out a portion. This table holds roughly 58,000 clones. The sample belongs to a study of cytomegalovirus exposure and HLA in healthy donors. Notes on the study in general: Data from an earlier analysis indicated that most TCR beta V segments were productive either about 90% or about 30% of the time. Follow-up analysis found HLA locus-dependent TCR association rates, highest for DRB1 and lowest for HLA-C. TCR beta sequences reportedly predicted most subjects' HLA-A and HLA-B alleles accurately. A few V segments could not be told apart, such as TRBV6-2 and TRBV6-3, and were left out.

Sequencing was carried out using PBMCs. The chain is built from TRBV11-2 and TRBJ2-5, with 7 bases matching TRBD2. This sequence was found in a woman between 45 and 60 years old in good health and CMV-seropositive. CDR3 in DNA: TGTGCCAGCAGCTTAACGACGGGGGGGACCCAGTACTTC. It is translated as CASSLTTGGTQYF.